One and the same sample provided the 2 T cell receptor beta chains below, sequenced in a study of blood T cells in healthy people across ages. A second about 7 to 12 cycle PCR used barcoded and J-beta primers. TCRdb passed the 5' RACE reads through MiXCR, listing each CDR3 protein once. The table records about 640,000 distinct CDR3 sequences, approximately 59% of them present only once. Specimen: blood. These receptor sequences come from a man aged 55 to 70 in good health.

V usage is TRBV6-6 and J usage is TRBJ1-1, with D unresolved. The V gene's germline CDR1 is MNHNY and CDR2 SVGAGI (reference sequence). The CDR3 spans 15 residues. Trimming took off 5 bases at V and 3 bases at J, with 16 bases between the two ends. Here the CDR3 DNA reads TGTGCCAGCAGTAGCCAACGTATTTCAGACACTGAAGCTTTCTTT. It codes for CASSSQRISDTEAFF.

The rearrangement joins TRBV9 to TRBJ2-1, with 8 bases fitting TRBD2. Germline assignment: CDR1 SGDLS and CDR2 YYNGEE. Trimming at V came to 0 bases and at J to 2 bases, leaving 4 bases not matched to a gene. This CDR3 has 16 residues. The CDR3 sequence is CASSVAGGGTYNEQFF. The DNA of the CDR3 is TGTGCCAGCAGCGTAGCTGGCGGGGGGACCTACAATGAGCAGTTCTTC.